This entry features one T cell receptor beta chain sequence. These data are taken from a study of T cells expressing NK-cell markers. Using the 5' RACE reads, TCRdb records one entry per CDR3 protein without DNA. The ten top clones account for roughly 3.6%, within a sample of some 600,000 distinct CDR3 sequences. Germline V CDR1 and CDR2: SGHTA, FQGNSA. There are 16 residues in the CDR3. The TCR originated in a man aged 18 to 29 in good health. The rearrangement joins TRBV7-2 to TRBJ2-3; without DNA, the TCRdb call of TRBD1 cannot be checked. The specimen was blood T cells: a sorted CD56 or NKG2C T cell subset, CD4+ or CD8+ T cells, or bulk PBMC T cells (not recorded which). The CDR3 sequence is CASSSGQGRAPHTQYF.